The entry below gives a single TCR beta chain sequence along with its context. The antigen remains unidentified. This specimen comes from a study of cytomegalovirus exposure and HLA in healthy donors. The study's findings and limits: Researchers left out some V segments, among them TRBV6-2 and TRBV6-3, as indistinguishable. As a later analysis showed, a missense DCLRE1C variant was linked to trimming of TCR beta V- and J-genes. It was assumed in the presence/absence analyses that sequencing depth was roughly uniform across donors.

PCR primers comprised 60 Vbeta and 13 Jbeta primers. The data were produced by immunoSEQ multiplex PCR, yet TCRdb's version contains in-frame clones alone and is incomplete. The table includes under 200,000 clones, approximately 81% detected once. From germline, CDR1 is MGHDK and CDR2 SYGVNS. After removal of 4 bases from V and 0 bases from J, the junction contained 1 base not matched to a gene. The length of the CDR3 is 15 residues. The clonotype originates from a woman between 18 and 29 years old in good health and CMV-seronegative. The specimen sequenced was PBMCs. The rearrangement uses TRBV25-1 and TRBJ2-1; TRBD2 matches 9 bases. The CDR3 spells CASSVSGSSYNEQFF. Here the CDR3 DNA reads TGTGCCAGCAGTGTTAGCGGGAGCTCCTACAATGAGCAGTTCTTC.